This entry lists 29 T cell receptor beta chains sequenced from one sample in a study of CXCR3-negative and CXCR3-positive naive CD8 T cells. Findings of the study overall: TRB CDR3s were more hydrophobic in CXCR3-positive than in CXCR3-negative naive cells.

For these TCRs, the target antigens are not known. The libraries of TRB cDNA were prepared using 5' RACE with UMI labels. Reprocessing the 5' RACE reads, TCRdb reports a single entry for every CDR3 protein and omits DNA. The table counts tens of thousands of distinct CDR3 sequences; roughly 0.8% lies in the top ten. Sequenced: naive CXCR3+ CD8+ T cells from blood. As to subset: CD45RO-CCR7+CD27+CD95- naive CD8+ T cells expressing CXCR3 (TNR3+). The receptors derive from a human donor in good health. Some clones in this sample may be carry-over from other donors' samples.

The V gene is TRBV10-3, the J gene TRBJ2-1. In germline, CDR1 is ENHRY, CDR2 SYGVKD. This CDR3 has 14 amino acids. CDR3 residues: CAISEGSSYNEQFF.

The V gene is TRBV20-1, the J gene TRBJ1-4. Germline V gene lookup returns CDR1 DFQATT and CDR2 SNEGSKA (reference sequence). CDR3 length: 14 amino acids. CDR3: CSAVDRDLREKLFF.

The chain combines TRBV29-1 with TRBJ2-1; the D gene TCRdb calls, TRBD2, cannot be checked with no DNA. CDR3 size: 14 residues. From germline, CDR1 is SQVTM and CDR2 ANQGSEA. The CDR3 protein is CSVDAGVGYNEQFF.

The chain is built from TRBV5-1 and TRBJ1-1; TCRdb reports TRBD1, a call that lacks DNA to check it against. This CDR3 is built from 15 residues. Per germline, CDR1 SGHRS and CDR2 YFSETQ. CDR3 loop: CASSLVPGGVTEAFF.

The chain recombines TRBV7-6 with TRBJ2-2; TCRdb's D gene call, TRBD1, goes unchecked for lack of DNA. There are 18 residues in the CDR3. Germline lookup yields CDR1 SGHVS and CDR2 FNYEAQ. CDR3 sequence: CASSLRYPGTLNTGELFF.

The chain recombines TRBV6-4 with TRBJ2-1; no DNA is available, so the TRBD2 call from TCRdb remains unchecked. CDR3 size: 15 residues. Per the germline V gene, CDR1 is MRHNA and CDR2 is SNTAGT. The CDR3 sequence is CASSDSASGSSEQFF.

The V gene is TRBV7-8, the J gene TRBJ2-5; TCRdb reports TRBD2, a call that lacks DNA to check it against. The CDR3 contains 15 residues. The germline CDR1 and CDR2 sequences are SGHVS and FQNEAQ. The CDR3 sequence is CASSLGAGGEETQYF.

V gene TRBV4-1 combines with J gene TRBJ2-3; lacking DNA, the TRBD2 call made by TCRdb goes unchecked. Looked up from germline, CDR1 is MGHRA and CDR2 is YSYEKL. CDR3 length: 15 amino acids. The CDR3 sequence: CASSQYSGGADTQYF.

This sequence joins TRBV29-1 and TRBJ1-1. CDR3 length: 11 amino acids. From germline, CDR1 is SQVTM and CDR2 ANQGSEA. The CDR3 reads CSVAGDTEAFF.

The chain recombines TRBV25-1 with TRBJ1-2. CDR3 size: 15 residues. CDR1 and CDR2 from the germline V gene are MGHDK and SYGVNS. CDR3: CASSEWSDGLDGYTF.

The rearrangement uses TRBV21-1 and TRBJ1-3; the D gene TCRdb calls, TRBD1, cannot be checked with no DNA. TRBV21-1 is flagged as a pseudogene. The CDR3 sequence is 18 residues long. The CDR3 sequence: CASSRGNGAGARGNTIYF.

This sequence joins TRBV29-1 and TRBJ1-4; TCRdb lists TRBD1, though no DNA is available to test this call. Germline-derived CDR1 and CDR2 are SQVTM and ANQGSEA. The CDR3 length is 14 residues. Here the CDR3 reads CSVDPGQGDEKLFF. Variable domain in full (rest from reference TRBV29-1 and TRBJ1-4): SAVISQKPSRDICQRGTSLTIQCQVDSQVTMMFWYRQQPGQSLTLIATANQGSEATYESGFVIDKFPISRPNLTFSTLTVSNMSPEDSSIYLCSVDPGQGDEKLFFGSGTQLSVL.

The chain carries TRBV7-6 and TRBJ2-3. This CDR3 has 15 amino acids. Germline CDR1 reads SGHVS; CDR2 reads FNYEAQ. The CDR3 is CASSLEGVRSDTQYF.

This rearrangement joins TRBV29-1 to TRBJ1-2. The germline V gene encodes CDR1 SQVTM and CDR2 ANQGSEA. This CDR3 comprises 14 residues. This chain's CDR3 is CSVVSIATNYGYTF.

V usage is TRBV4-1 and J usage is TRBJ2-5; the TRBD2 assignment by TCRdb is unverifiable without DNA. CDR1 and CDR2 from the germline V gene are MGHRA and YSYEKL. This CDR3 region has 14 residues. The CDR3 here is CASSQWDSGETQYF.

This chain uses TRBV3-1 with TRBJ1-2. The CDR3 is 15 amino acids. The germline CDR1 and CDR2 sequences are LGHDT and YNNKEL (reference sequence). The CDR3: CASTPGPAPSYGYTF.

The chain employs TRBV20-1 and TRBJ1-2; TCRdb proposes TRBD1, but this gene call is untestable without DNA. Germline V gene lookup returns CDR1 DFQATT and CDR2 SNEGSKA (reference sequence). The CDR3 totals 15 residues. The CDR3: CSATPGGPLRAGYTF.

The chain carries TRBV24-1 and TRBJ2-3; TCRdb proposes TRBD1, but this gene call is untestable without DNA. CDR1 KGHDR and CDR2 SFDVKD come from the germline V gene. The CDR3 is 17 residues long. This chain's CDR3 is CATSDHRTGESTDTQYF.

The CDR3 protein is CASSSALSYEQYF. This rearrangement joins TRBV7-9 to TRBJ2-7; without DNA, the TCRdb call of TRBD2 cannot be checked. This CDR3 comprises 13 residues. Germline-derived CDR1 and CDR2 are SEHNR and FQNEAQ (reference sequence).

The chain carries TRBV3-1 and TRBJ2-7; the D call from TCRdb, TRBD1, cannot be confirmed without DNA. Germline V lookup: CDR1 LGHDT, CDR2 YNNKEL (reference sequence). CDR3 length: 14 amino acids. The CDR3 sequence: CASSQRTGTYEQYF.

This sequence joins TRBV10-1 and TRBJ1-3; TCRdb names TRBD1, which stays unverified in the absence of DNA. This CDR3 spans 13 amino acids. Germline V gives CDR1 WNHNN, CDR2 SYGVQD (reference sequence). CDR3: CASPTGTGNTIYF.

The V gene is TRBV24-1, the J gene TRBJ1-1; as DNA is missing, the TRBD1 call by TCRdb cannot be tested. CDR3 length: 13 amino acids. Germline CDR1 KGHDR, CDR2 SFDVKD. This CDR3 is CATTAGTGKEAFF.

V is TRBV4-1 and J is TRBJ2-3; no DNA is available, so the TRBD1 call from TCRdb remains unchecked. The CDR3 consists of 13 residues. Germline V CDR1 and CDR2: MGHRA, YSYEKL. CDR3: CASSQDGAYTQYF.

The chain recombines TRBV5-1 with TRBJ2-7; checking the TCRdb D call of TRBD1 is not possible without DNA. This CDR3 region has 15 residues. CDR1 is SGHRS and CDR2 is YFSETQ in the germline V gene. This CDR3 is CASSPTGGATYEQYF.

The J gene is TRBJ2-7, the V gene TRBV4-2. This CDR3 has 15 residues. Germline V gene lookup returns CDR1 LGHNA and CDR2 YNFKEQ. CDR3 sequence: CASSQESGGSYEQYF.

This chain connects TRBV29-1 to TRBJ1-2. The CDR3 totals 12 residues. Germline V gives CDR1 SQVTM, CDR2 ANQGSEA. This CDR3 reads CSVFWPSYGYTF.

The chain links TRBV7-3 to TRBJ2-1; the D call from TCRdb, TRBD1, cannot be confirmed without DNA. Germline V gene lookup returns CDR1 SGHTA and CDR2 FQGTGA. This CDR3 has 15 residues. The chain's CDR3 is CASSQTYGGDDEQFF.

The rearrangement uses TRBV29-1 and TRBJ2-7; TCRdb outputs TRBD1, but without DNA this stays unchecked. The CDR3 runs to 12 residues. Germline V gene sequence: CDR1 SQVTM, CDR2 ANQGSEA. The CDR3 reads CSVWDRTREQYF.

J is TRBJ2-5 and V is TRBV4-1; checking the TCRdb D call of TRBD1 is not possible without DNA. The CDR3 is 14 amino acids. The V gene's germline CDR1 is MGHRA and CDR2 YSYEKL. The CDR3 spells CASSLRGVSETQYF.